The clone carrying this TCR beta chain has more than one count but fewer than ten. The data are from a study of blood T cells in healthy people across ages. With a J-beta primer mix and a sample-barcoded 5' primer, a second PCR ran 7 to 11 cycles. TCRdb passed the 5' RACE reads through MiXCR, listing each CDR3 protein once. Among over 600,000 distinct CDR3 sequences, around three fifths were seen once, and the ten largest hold 25% to 30%. The CDR3 is made up of 14 amino acids. Looked up from germline, CDR1 is SGHDT and CDR2 is YYEEEE. V dropped 0 bases and J dropped 4 bases, with 10 bases sitting between them.

The receptor comes from a middle-aged man in good health. Sequenced input: blood. V usage is TRBV5-6 and J usage is TRBJ2-5; D is undetermined. The CDR3, as DNA: TGTGCCAGCAGCTTGGGGGCCCTTCGAGAGACCCAGTACTTC. Its protein product is CASSLGALRETQYF.